This TCR beta chain was recovered during a study of beta chain features in type 1 diabetes. Study-level findings and limits: Type 1 diabetes patients had VDJ junctions that carried fewer insertions and more deletions. The naive, central memory and Treg TCRB repertoires of patients appeared to be more similar to one another than those of healthy donors. Shortening of TCRB CDR3s, moderate but significant, appeared in all four CD4+ subsets of Type 1 diabetes patients.

Each of the CD4+ naive, central memory, regulatory and stem cell-like memory populations was sorted via CD45RO/CCR7/CD25/CD127/CD95/CD27. Reverse transcribing all isolated RNA meant expressed TCRB transcripts were sequenced. Clones were read by immunoSEQ multiplex PCR, and TCRdb kept only the in-frame ones, dropping some. The data contain tens of thousands of clones, about 66% of them singletons. The CDR3 loop spans 18 amino acids. Trimming removed 0 bases from V and 0 bases from J, with 15 bases in between. Looked up from germline, CDR1 is LGHNA and CDR2 is YNFKEQ. A note on this clone: The antigen is unknown.

The sample taken for sequencing was Tregs from blood. This sequence joins TRBV4-2 and TRBJ1-3; weak D call: TRBD1 (6 bases). This receptor was identified in a man aged 25-45 years with type 1 diabetes. Some clones in this sample may be carry-over from other donors' samples. The CDR3 sequence: CASSQDLRLGASGNTIYF. The CDR3 DNA is TGTGCCAGCAGCCAAGATCTTCGTTTGGGGGCCTCTGGAAACACCATATATTTT.